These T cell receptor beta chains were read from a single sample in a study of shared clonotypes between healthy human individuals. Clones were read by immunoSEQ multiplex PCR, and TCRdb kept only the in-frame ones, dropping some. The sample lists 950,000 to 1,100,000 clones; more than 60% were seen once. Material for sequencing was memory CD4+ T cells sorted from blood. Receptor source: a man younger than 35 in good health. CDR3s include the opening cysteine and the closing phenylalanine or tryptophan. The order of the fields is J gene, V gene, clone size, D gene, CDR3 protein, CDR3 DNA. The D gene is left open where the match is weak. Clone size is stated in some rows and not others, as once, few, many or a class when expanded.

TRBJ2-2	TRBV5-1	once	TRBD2	CATKLAGDTGELFF	TGCGCTACGAAATTAGCGGGCGACACCGGGGAGCTGTTTTTT
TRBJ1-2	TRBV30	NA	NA	CAWGTLAGARNGYTF	TGTGCCTGGGGTACCTTGGCGGGGGCGAGGAATGGCTACACCTTC
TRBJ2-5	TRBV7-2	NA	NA	CASSSLGYVETQYF	TGTGCCAGCAGCTCCCTGGGGTACGTGGAGACCCAGTACTTC
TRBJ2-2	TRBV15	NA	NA	CATSRELGGTGELFF	TGTGCCACCAGCAGAGAGTTAGGGGGCACCGGGGAGCTGTTTTTT
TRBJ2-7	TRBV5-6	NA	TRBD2	CASIKLAGAYEQYF	TGTGCCAGCATCAAACTAGCGGGGGCCTACGAGCAGTACTTC
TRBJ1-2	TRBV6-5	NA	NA	CASSLDVRGQGYTF	TGTGCCAGCAGTTTGGATGTACGCGGTCAGGGCTACACCTTC
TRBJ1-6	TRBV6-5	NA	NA	CASRYRTELSPLHF	TGTGCCAGCAGGTACCGGACAGAACTATCACCCCTCCACTTT
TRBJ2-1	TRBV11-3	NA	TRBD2	CASSLGRGSFNEQFF	TGTGCCAGCAGCTTAGGGCGGGGGTCTTTCAATGAGCAGTTCTTC
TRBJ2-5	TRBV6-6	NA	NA	CASSSISPQETQYF	TGTGCCAGCAGTAGCATCTCCCCCCAAGAGACCCAGTACTTC
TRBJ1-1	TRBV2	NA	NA	CASSEPGWGTEAFF	TGTGCCAGCAGTGAACCTGGTTGGGGCACTGAAGCTTTCTTT
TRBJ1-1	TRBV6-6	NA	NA	CASSYITRNTEAFF	TGTGCCAGCAGTTACATAACTAGGAACACTGAAGCTTTCTTT
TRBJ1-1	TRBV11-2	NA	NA	CASSVLTGNTEAFF	TGTGCCAGCAGCGTTTTGACAGGGAACACTGAAGCTTTCTTT
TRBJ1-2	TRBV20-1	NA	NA	CSVDGWEGYTF	TGCAGTGTTGACGGTTGGGAGGGCTACACCTTC
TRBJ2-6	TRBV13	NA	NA	CASSLEGGANVLTF	TGTGCCAGCAGCTTAGAAGGTGGGGCCAACGTCCTGACTTTC
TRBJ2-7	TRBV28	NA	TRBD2	CASSFSRGAYEQYF	TGTGCCAGCAGTTTTAGCCGGGGGGCCTACGAGCAGTACTTC
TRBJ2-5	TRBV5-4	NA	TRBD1	CASSPDRGYQETQYF	TGTGCCAGCAGTCCGGACAGGGGGTATCAAGAGACCCAGTACTTC
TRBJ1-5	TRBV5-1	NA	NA	CASSYLAGRDQPQHF	TGCGCCAGCAGCTACCTGGCAGGGCGGGATCAGCCCCAGCATTTT
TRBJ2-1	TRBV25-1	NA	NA	CASSVLGGGSDYNEQFF	TGTGCCAGCAGTGTGTTGGGGGGCGGGAGTGACTACAATGAGCAGTTCTTC
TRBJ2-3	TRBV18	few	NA	CASSPLGRADTQYF	TGTGCCAGCTCACCATTAGGGCGCGCAGATACGCAGTATTTT
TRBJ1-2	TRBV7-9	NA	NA	CASTPTSKGDGGYTF	TGTGCCAGCACCCCTACGAGTAAAGGGGACGGTGGCTACACCTTC
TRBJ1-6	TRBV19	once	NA	CASSGVRNSPLHF	TGTGCCAGTTCTGGAGTTCGTAATTCACCCCTCCACTTT
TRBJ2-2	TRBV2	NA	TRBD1	CASRGTDRHTGELFF	TGTGCCAGCAGGGGGACGGACAGGCACACCGGGGAGCTGTTTTTT
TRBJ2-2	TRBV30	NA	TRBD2	CAWSTTSRTGELFF	TGTGCCTGGAGTACGACTAGCCGCACCGGGGAGCTGTTTTTT
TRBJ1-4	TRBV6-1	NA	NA	CASSSTGVYEKLFF	TGTGCCAGCAGCTCTACCGGGGTCTACGAAAAACTGTTTTTT
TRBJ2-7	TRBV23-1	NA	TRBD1	CASSQSRQGSYEQYF	TGCGCCAGCAGTCAATCAAGACAGGGTAGCTACGAGCAGTACTTC
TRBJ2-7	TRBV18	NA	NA	CASSPPLKGMTYEQYF	TGTGCCAGCTCACCCCCTCTTAAGGGGATGACCTACGAGCAGTACTTC
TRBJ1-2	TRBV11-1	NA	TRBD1	CASSFGQERGYTF	TGTGCCAGCAGCTTCGGACAGGAACGGGGCTACACCTTC
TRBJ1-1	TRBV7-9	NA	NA	CASSVDGRGAFF	TGTGCCAGCAGCGTAGACGGGCGGGGAGCTTTCTTT
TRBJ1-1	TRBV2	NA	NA	CASRTLGPSSEAFF	TGTGCCAGCAGAACACTAGGGCCCTCCAGTGAAGCTTTCTTT
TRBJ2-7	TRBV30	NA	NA	CAWRTGISSYEQYF	TGTGCCTGGAGGACAGGTATTTCTAGCTACGAGCAGTACTTC
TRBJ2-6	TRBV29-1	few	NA	CSVGSGANVLTF	TGCAGCGTTGGGTCTGGGGCCAACGTCCTGACTTTC
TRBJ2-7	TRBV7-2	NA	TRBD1	CASSSGGTGVTYEQYF	TGTGCCAGCAGCTCCGGCGGGACAGGGGTTACCTACGAGCAGTACTTC
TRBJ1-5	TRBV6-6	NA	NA	CASSYSSGADQPQHF	TGTGCCAGCAGTTACTCATCGGGGGCTGATCAGCCCCAGCATTTT
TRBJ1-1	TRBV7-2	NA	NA	CASSQQGGTTEAFF	TGTGCCAGCAGCCAGCAGGGAGGAACCACTGAAGCTTTCTTT
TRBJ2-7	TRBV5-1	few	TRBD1	CASSLVGQGSDEQYF	TGCGCCAGCAGCTTGGTGGGACAGGGTTCCGACGAGCAGTACTTC
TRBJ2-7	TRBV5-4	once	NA	CASSLPGYEQYF	TGTGCCAGCAGCTTGCCAGGCTACGAGCAGTACTTC
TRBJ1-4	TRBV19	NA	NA	CASSFLTGTNEKLFF	TGTGCCAGTAGTTTCTTGACGGGAACTAATGAAAAACTGTTTTTT
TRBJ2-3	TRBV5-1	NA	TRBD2	CASSLPWTGGADTQYF	TGCGCCAGCAGCCTGCCCTGGACGGGGGGGGCAGATACGCAGTATTTT
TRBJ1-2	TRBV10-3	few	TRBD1	CAISDRDRGRRGYTF	TGTGCCATCAGTGACCGGGACAGGGGGCGCCGAGGCTACACCTTC
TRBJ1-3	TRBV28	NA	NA	CASSALPGGVGNTIYF	TGTGCCAGCAGCGCCCTCCCGGGGGGGGTCGGAAACACCATATATTTT
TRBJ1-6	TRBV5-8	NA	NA	CASGRQERNSPLHF	TGTGCCAGCGGACGACAGGAAAGAAATTCACCCCTCCACTTT
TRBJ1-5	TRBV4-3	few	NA	CASSQDPGNSNQPQHF	TGCGCCAGCAGCCAAGATCCAGGGAATAGCAATCAGCCCCAGCATTTT
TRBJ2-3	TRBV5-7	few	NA	CASPEASTDTQYF	TGTGCCAGCCCGGAGGCTAGCACAGATACGCAGTATTTT
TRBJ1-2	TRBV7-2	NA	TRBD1	CASSRRALTGGAGGYTF	TGTGCCAGCAGCCGCAGGGCCCTTACAGGGGGCGCTGGCGGCTACACCTTC
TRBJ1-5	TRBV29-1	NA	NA	CSVGEGGGNQPQHF	TGCAGCGTTGGAGAAGGTGGGGGCAATCAGCCCCAGCATTTT
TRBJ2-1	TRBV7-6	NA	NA	CASSLDSYPYNEQFF	TGTGCCAGCAGCTTAGATTCGTACCCCTATAATGAGCAGTTCTTC